This passage covers 27 T cell receptor beta chains from one sample sequenced in a study of T-cell reconstitution after alpha-beta-depleted transplantation in children. Preparation of the TCRbeta library was carried out with unique molecular identifiers. In TCRdb, the PCR reads were re-called with MiXCR into one record per CDR3 protein. This sample yields 200,000 to 300,000 distinct CDR3 sequences, of which roughly 26% are seen a single time; more than 2% belongs to the top ten. This specimen consisted of PBMCs, obtained before TCRalphabeta/CD19-depleted stem cell transplant. The receptor set was obtained from a girl under 10 years old with Fanconi anemia, due to receive a stem cell transplant.

The V call is TRBV5-1, the J call TRBJ2-2; TRBD1 agrees at 10 bases. The ends lost 4 bases at V and 0 bases at J; junction bases unmatched: 6. This CDR3 spans 17 amino acids. From germline, CDR1 is SGHRS and CDR2 YFSETQ. The CDR3 sequence: CASSPKTGGANTGELFF. CDR3 bases: TGCGCCAGCAGCCCGAAGACAGGGGGCGCGAACACCGGGGAGCTGTTTTTT.

This clonotype came up a few times. The rearrangement joins TRBV28 to TRBJ1-2; 8 nucleotides match TRBD1. The CDR3 contains 14 residues. Germline V gene lookup returns CDR1 MDHEN and CDR2 SYDVKM. With V trimmed by 8 bases and J by 2 bases, 7 bases remained unmatched. The CDR3 DNA sequence: TGTGCCAGCGGGACAGGCGAACTCAACTATGGCTACACCTTC. Translation: CASGTGELNYGYTF.

The CDR3 region is CSVDFWGGPDYGYTF. CDR3 bases: TGCAGCGTTGATTTCTGGGGGGGCCCGGACTATGGCTACACCTTC. This chain uses TRBV29-1 with TRBJ1-2, with a weak D call TRBD1 (6 bases). CDR3 length: 15 residues. In germline, CDR1 is SQVTM, CDR2 ANQGSEA. Trimming removed 3 bases at V and 3 bases at J, with 17 bases between.

This clonotype was observed at least ten times. This chain links TRBV25-1 with TRBJ1-1, with 7 bases identical to TRBD1. CDR1 and CDR2 from the germline V gene are MGHDK and SYGVNS. The trim removed 2 bases at V and 5 bases at J, leaving 14 bases unmatched. The CDR3 contains 17 residues. The CDR3, as DNA: TGTGCCAGCAGTGAACCAGCACTGACAGGGCTGGGGACTGAAGCTTTCTTT. Translation gives CASSEPALTGLGTEAFF. Based on the CDR3 plus reference TRBV25-1 and TRBJ1-1, the full variable domain is EADIYQTPRYLVIGTGKKITLECSQTMGHDKMYWYQQDPGMELHLIHYSYGVNSTEKGDLSSESTVSRIRTEHFPLTLESARPSHTSQYLCASSEPALTGLGTEAFFGQGTRLTVV.

The chain is built from TRBV5-5 and TRBJ2-5; perhaps TRBD1 as D (6 bases). V dropped 0 bases and J dropped 7 bases, with 13 bases sitting between them. This CDR3 has 14 residues. Germline V gene sequence: CDR1 SGHKS, CDR2 YYEKEE (reference sequence). Here the CDR3 reads CASSLAGGSGTQYF. CDR3 DNA sequence: TGTGCCAGCAGCTTGGCTGGGGGCTCGGGGACCCAGTACTTC. The complete variable domain, with remaining parts taken from reference TRBV5-5 and TRBJ2-5, reads DAGVTQSPTHLIKTRGQQVTLRCSPISGHKSVSWYQQVLGQGPQFIFQYYEKEERGRGNFPDRFSARQFPNYSSELNVNALLLGDSALYLCASSLAGGSGTQYFGPGTRLLVL.

The rearrangement links TRBV12-3 or TRBV12-4 to TRBJ2-7; TRBD1 is a possible D gene (5 bases). The CDR3 has 15 amino acids. With 3 bases removed from V and 2 bases from J, the gap between germline ends came to 14 bases. CDR3 protein: CASSFAWTLPYEQYF. CDR3 nucleotide sequence: TGTGCCAGCAGTTTCGCCTGGACATTGCCCTACGAGCAGTACTTC.

The chain couples TRBV15 to TRBJ2-3; 10 nucleotides agree with TRBD2. Trimming took 5 bases from V and 0 from J; bases not matched to a gene: 5. The germline gives CDR1 LNHNV, CDR2 YYDKDF (reference sequence). This CDR3 region has 16 residues. Here the CDR3 DNA reads TGTGCCACCAGCCCGGGACTAGCGTCTAGCACAGATACGCAGTATTTT. This sequence encodes CATSPGLASSTDTQYF.

This clonotype was seen at least ten times. The chain combines TRBV12-3 or TRBV12-4 with TRBJ1-2; D is unclear. The ends were cut back, 2 bases at V and 4 bases at J, with 11 bases in the middle. This CDR3 contains 14 residues. CDR3 DNA sequence: TGTGCCAGCAGTTTATACGCAGCTTTCTATGGCTACACCTTC. It specifies CASSLYAAFYGYTF.

This clonotype was detected a few times. The chain joins TRBV28 to TRBJ2-1; 8 bases align to TRBD2. The CDR3 is 13 residues long. Trimming took 8 bases from V and 4 from J; bases not matched to a gene: 4. Germline V gives CDR1 MDHEN, CDR2 SYDVKM. Written as DNA, the CDR3 is TGTGCCAGCTGGGCGGGGGGTTACAATGAGCAGTTCTTC. Protein sequence: CASWAGGYNEQFF.

This clonotype has at least ten counts. V usage is TRBV7-9 and J usage is TRBJ2-7; 7 bases agree with TRBD1. Germline lookup yields CDR1 SEHNR and CDR2 FQNEAQ (reference sequence). The CDR3 runs 14 residues. With V trimmed by 4 bases and J by 1 base, 4 bases remained unmatched. The CDR3: CASSSTGLSYEQYF. The CDR3 bases are TGTGCCAGCAGCTCGACAGGGCTGTCCTACGAGCAGTACTTC.

The sample holds many counts of this clonotype. This chain connects TRBV20-1 to TRBJ2-3; 14 nucleotides match TRBD2. This CDR3 is built from 17 residues. Trimming at V came to 6 bases and at J to 0 bases, leaving 8 bases not matched to a gene. Germline V gene sequence: CDR1 DFQATT, CDR2 SNEGSKA (reference sequence). CDR3 in amino acids: CSALGTSGSGSTDTQYF. The CDR3 DNA reads as TGCAGTGCCTTAGGGACTAGCGGGAGTGGGAGCACAGATACGCAGTATTTT.

The CDR3 region is CASSLTGLGETQYF. In nucleotides, the CDR3 is TGTGCCAGCAGCTTAACGGGGCTAGGCGAGACCCAGTACTTC. The rearrangement joins TRBV7-3 to TRBJ2-5, with D possibly matching TRBD1 (5 bases). Between the trimmed V and J ends, which lost 0 bases and 5 bases, there was a span of 10 bases. CDR1 and CDR2 from the germline V gene are SGHTA and FQGTGA. The CDR3 covers 14 residues.

V and J are TRBV3-1 and TRBJ1-1; D call uncertain. From germline, CDR1 is LGHDT and CDR2 YNNKEL (reference sequence). The CDR3 runs to 14 residues. V was shortened by 3 bases and J by 1 base, with 9 bases between the two germline ends. The CDR3 here is CASSHWQKNTEAFF. The CDR3 DNA reads as TGTGCCAGCAGCCATTGGCAGAAGAACACTGAAGCTTTCTTT.

The sample holds many counts of this clonotype. The chain recombines TRBV5-5 with TRBJ1-2; TRBD1 is a possible D gene (5 bases). This CDR3 is built from 15 residues. Germline CDR1 reads SGHKS; CDR2 reads YYEKEE (reference sequence). Trimming removed 5 bases from V and 5 bases from J, with 19 bases in between. This CDR3 reads CASRRGVQPLYGYTF. For the CDR3, the DNA is TGTGCCAGCAGACGGGGCGTCCAGCCCTTATATGGCTACACCTTC.

This chain joins TRBV27 and TRBJ1-2, with D hard to call. The germline V and J ends were trimmed by 4 bases and 9 bases, with 9 bases remaining between them. The CDR3 is 11 amino acids. Looked up from germline, CDR1 is MNHEY and CDR2 is SMNVEV (reference sequence). This CDR3 reads CASSSGPSYTF. The DNA for the CDR3 is TGTGCCAGCAGTTCGGGCCCCAGCTACACCTTC.

This clonotype showed up many times. This sequence joins TRBV25-1 and TRBJ1-5; a possible D gene is TRBD1 (6 bases). Trimming removed 2 bases from V and 6 bases from J, with 11 bases in between. The V gene's germline CDR1 is MGHDK and CDR2 SYGVNS. This CDR3 spans 14 amino acids. CDR3 sequence reads: CASSEQGSSQPQHF. CDR3 in DNA: TGTGCCAGCAGTGAACAGGGGAGTAGTCAGCCCCAGCATTTT.

The V gene is TRBV29-1, the J gene TRBJ2-7, with D possibly being TRBD1 (7 bases). CDR1 is SQVTM, CDR2 ANQGSEA, per germline. The CDR3 extends over 13 amino acids. V was clipped by 3 bases and J by 5 bases, with 14 bases between them. CDR3 in amino acids: CSVDQGGGDEQYF. The CDR3 DNA sequence: TGCAGCGTTGATCAGGGGGGAGGTGACGAGCAGTACTTC.

The chain links TRBV29-1 to TRBJ2-7; 7 bases fit TRBD1. CDR3 length: 14 residues. Germline CDR1 is SQVTM and CDR2 is ANQGSEA. The trim removed 3 bases at V and 1 base at J, leaving 6 bases unmatched. The CDR3 DNA is TGCAGCGTTGATGAGGGGGCAGGTTCCTACGAGCAGTACTTC. This gives the protein CSVDEGAGSYEQYF.

This clonotype was detected a few times. CDR3 region: CASSVRQGADTQYF. In nucleotides, the CDR3 is TGTGCCAGCAGTGTTAGACAGGGGGCAGATACGCAGTATTTT. The rearrangement uses TRBV28 and TRBJ2-3, with 9 bases fitting TRBD1. This CDR3 has 14 amino acids. Trimming cost V 5 bases and J 4 bases; bases outside gene matches: 4. CDR1 and CDR2 from the germline V gene are MDHEN and SYDVKM.

This clonotype showed up many times. This chain joins TRBV6-5 and TRBJ2-2; 7 bases are a match to TRBD1. The germline CDR1 and CDR2 sequences are MNHEY and SVGAGI. The CDR3 is 12 amino acids. The trim removed 6 bases at V and 6 bases at J, leaving 1 base unmatched. CDR3 DNA sequence: TGTGCCAGCAGGCAGGGGGCCGGGGAGCTGTTTTTT. It yields the protein CASRQGAGELFF.

This clonotype was seen only a few times. The chain combines TRBV20-1 with TRBJ2-3, with D hard to call. The V and J ends lost 8 bases and 2 bases respectively, with 8 bases between them. There are 11 residues in the CDR3. In germline, CDR1 is DFQATT, CDR2 SNEGSKA (reference sequence). The CDR3: CSIRFTDTQYF. The CDR3 DNA is TGCAGTATTCGTTTCACAGATACGCAGTATTTT.

In nucleotides, the CDR3 is TGTGCCAGCAGCCAATTGGGGGGAGATACGCAGTATTTT. Translated: CASSQLGGDTQYF. The genes are TRBV3-1 and TRBJ2-3; the D gene is possibly TRBD2 (6 bases). CDR1 is LGHDT and CDR2 is YNNKEL in the germline V gene (reference sequence). V was pared by 2 bases and J by 5 bases, with 8 bases between. There are 13 residues in the CDR3.

This chain joins TRBV28 and TRBJ2-2; D possibly uses TRBD1 or TRBD2 (5 bases each). CDR1 and CDR2 (germline): MDHEN, SYDVKM. The CDR3 covers 17 residues. Trimming shortened V by 7 bases and J by 1 base, and 19 bases separated the two germline ends. The CDR3 loop is CASILYRDPLNTGELFF. The CDR3 DNA follows: TGTGCCAGCATTCTATACCGGGACCCCCTGAACACCGGGGAGCTGTTTTTT.

This chain joins TRBV20-1 and TRBJ2-7; TRBD2 agrees at 10 bases. V trimming: 6 bases; J trimming: 6 bases; junction bases outside the gene matches: 14. The CDR3 loop spans 15 amino acids. The germline gives CDR1 DFQATT, CDR2 SNEGSKA (reference sequence). The CDR3: CSAQRGLAGVGEQYF. The CDR3, as DNA: TGCAGTGCACAAAGAGGGCTAGCGGGAGTTGGCGAGCAGTACTTC.

This clonotype was seen more than once but under ten times. The chain couples TRBV29-1 to TRBJ2-2; 9 bases map to TRBD2. This CDR3 region has 14 residues. Per the germline V gene, CDR1 is SQVTM and CDR2 is ANQGSEA. V was clipped by 6 bases and J by 7 bases; unmatched bases: 9. CDR3 sequence (DNA): TGCAGCGTCTTCTCTAGCGGGACCGGCGGGGAGCTGTTTTTT. It codes for CSVFSSGTGGELFF.

The chain is built from TRBV29-1 and TRBJ2-1; a weak D match, TRBD2 (6 bases). The CDR3 is 15 amino acids. Looked up from germline, CDR1 is SQVTM and CDR2 is ANQGSEA. V gave up 4 bases and J gave up 0 bases, with 13 bases separating them. CDR3 sequence reads: CSVGGGASSYNEQFF. Here the CDR3 DNA reads TGCAGCGTTGGAGGCGGGGCGAGCTCCTACAATGAGCAGTTCTTC.

This clonotype was counted many times. The chain joins TRBV28 to TRBJ1-1, with D unresolved. This CDR3 spans 12 amino acids. The V and J ends lost 4 bases and 6 bases respectively, with 9 bases between them. CDR1 is MDHEN and CDR2 is SYDVKM in the germline V gene. The CDR3 protein is CASSSAWAEAFF. The DNA for the CDR3 is TGTGCCAGCAGTTCCGCGTGGGCTGAAGCTTTCTTT.